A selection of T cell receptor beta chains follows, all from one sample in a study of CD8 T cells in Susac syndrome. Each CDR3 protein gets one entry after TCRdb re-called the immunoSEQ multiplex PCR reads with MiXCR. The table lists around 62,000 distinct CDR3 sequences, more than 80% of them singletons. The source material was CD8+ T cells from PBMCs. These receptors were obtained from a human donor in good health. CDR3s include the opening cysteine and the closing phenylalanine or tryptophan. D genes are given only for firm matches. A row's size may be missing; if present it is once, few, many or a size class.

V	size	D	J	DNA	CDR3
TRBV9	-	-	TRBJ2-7	TGTGCCAGCAGCGTAGACCGGGGCGGTTACGAAGAGCAGTACTTC	CASSVDRGGYEEQYF
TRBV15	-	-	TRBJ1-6	TGTGCCACCAGCAGAGTAGCCCCTCGGTCAGAGGGAGATTCACCCCTCCACTTT	CATSRVAPRSEGDSPLHF
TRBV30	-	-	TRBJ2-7	TGTGCCTGGAGACCCTCGGGAACCCACGAGCAGTACTTC	CAWRPSGTHEQYF
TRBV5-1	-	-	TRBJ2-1	TGCGCCAGCGGGATCGGGCAGCACAATGAGCAGTTCTTC	CASGIGQHNEQFF
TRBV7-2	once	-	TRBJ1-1	TGTGCCAGCAGCTTAGCATGGGGGGTGAACACTGAAGCTTTCTTT	CASSLAWGVNTEAFF
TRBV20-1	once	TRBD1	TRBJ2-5	TGCAGTGCTAGGCCAAAGAGGGACAGGGGGCCAAAGTACCAAGAGACCCAGTACTTC	CSARPKRDRGPKYQETQYF
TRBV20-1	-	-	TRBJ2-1	TGCAGTGCTTCCAATGCGGGACAGAGCTCCTACAATGAGCAGTTCTTC	CSASNAGQSSYNEQFF
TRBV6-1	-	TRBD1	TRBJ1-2	TGTGCCAGCCGGGACAGGGAGGGGAAGTTTGTCAGCTATGGCTACACCTTC	CASRDREGKFVSYGYTF
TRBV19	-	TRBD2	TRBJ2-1	TGTGCCAGTAGTATTAAGACTAGCGGGGGACCCAATGAGCAGTTCTTC	CASSIKTSGGPNEQFF
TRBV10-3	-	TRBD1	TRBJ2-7	TGTGCCATCAGTGCACCGCCGGGACAGGGTTCCTACGAGCAGTACTTC	CAISAPPGQGSYEQYF
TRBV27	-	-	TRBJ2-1	TGTGCCAGCAGTTCCCAGGAGAGCGGGTCTCCTTTTTTTGAGCAGTTCTTC	CASSSQESGSPFFEQFF
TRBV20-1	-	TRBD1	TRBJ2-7	TGCAGTGCTAAAGGGACAGGGACGAACTACGAGCAGTACTTC	CSAKGTGTNYEQYF
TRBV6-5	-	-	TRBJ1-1	TGTGCCAGCAGTTACGGGTACCGGGCCTCTCTATCTGAAGCTTTCTTT	CASSYGYRASLSEAFF
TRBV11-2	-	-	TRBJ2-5	TGTGCCAGCAGCCCCAGGTGGGGCCCCGCCCGTGAGACCCAGTACTTC	CASSPRWGPARETQYF
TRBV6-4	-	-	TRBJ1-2	TGTGCCAGCAGGAAATCAGGGAGCTATGGCTACACCTTC	CASRKSGSYGYTF
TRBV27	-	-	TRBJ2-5	TGTGCCAGCAGTTTATCGCCTGGGCTGCTACAAGAGACCCAGTACTTC	CASSLSPGLLQETQYF
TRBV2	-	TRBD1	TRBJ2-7	TGTGCCAGCAGTGAAAGTGGGACAGGGACCTACGAGCAGTACTTC	CASSESGTGTYEQYF
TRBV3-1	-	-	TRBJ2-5	TGTGCCAGCAGCCAAGATGAGGAAGGGAGGGAGACCCAGTACTTC	CASSQDEEGRETQYF
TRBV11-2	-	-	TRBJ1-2	TGTGCCAGCAGCCCAGACGGGTCGGCTCCCCTCTATGGCTACACCTTC	CASSPDGSAPLYGYTF
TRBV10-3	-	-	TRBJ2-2	TGTGCCATCATGGAAAGCTTGCCGGCAGGAACTGTTTTTAGGACCGGGGAGCTGTTTTTT	CAIMESLPAGTVFRTGELFF
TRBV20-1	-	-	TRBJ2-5	TGCAGTGCTAGAGGGGCGACGGGGGAAGGAGAGACCCAGTACTTC	CSARGATGEGETQYF
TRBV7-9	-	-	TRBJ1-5	TGTGCCAGCGGGCAATATAGCAATCAGGCGCAGCATTTT	CASGQYSNQAQHF
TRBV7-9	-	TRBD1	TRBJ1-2	TGTGCCAGCAGTTCAACCGGGACAGAAAATGGCTACACCTTC	CASSSTGTENGYTF
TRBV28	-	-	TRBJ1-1	TGTGCCAGCAGTTTCGGAGGACGGGCGAACACTGAAGCTTTCTTT	CASSFGGRANTEAFF
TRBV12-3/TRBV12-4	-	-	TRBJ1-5	TGTGCCAGCAGTTTGGGTAGCAATCAGCCCCAGCATTTT	CASSLGSNQPQHF
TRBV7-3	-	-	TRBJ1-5	TGTGCCAGCAGCTCAGGGGCCGATCAGCCCCAGCATTTT	CASSSGADQPQHF
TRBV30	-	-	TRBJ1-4	TGTGCCTGGAGTGCTGGCGAAAAACTGTTTTTT	CAWSAGEKLFF
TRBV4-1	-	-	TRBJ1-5	TGCGCCAGCAGCCAAGAGTGGGAGAGTAATCAGCCCCAGCATTTT	CASSQEWESNQPQHF
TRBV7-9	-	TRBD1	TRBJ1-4	TGTGCCAGCAGCGAGGCGTCAGGGGGGGATGAAAAACTGTTTTTT	CASSEASGGDEKLFF
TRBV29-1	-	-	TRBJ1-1	TGCAGCGTTGAGGGGCAGACCCCTGAAGCTTTCTTT	CSVEGQTPEAFF
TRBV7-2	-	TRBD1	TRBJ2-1	TGTGCCAGCAGCGCGGACAGGGACGATGAGCAGTTCTTC	CASSADRDDEQFF
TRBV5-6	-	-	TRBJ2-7	TGTGCCAGCAGCTCCGGGACCGAACCCTACGAGCAGTACTTC	CASSSGTEPYEQYF
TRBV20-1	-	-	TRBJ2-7	TGCAGTGCTGGCGGGACAAATCATTACTACGAGCAGTACTTC	CSAGGTNHYYEQYF
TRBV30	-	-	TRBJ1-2	TGTGCCTCCCCGATCGCGGGGCGACGCTATGGCTACACCTTC	CASPIAGRRYGYTF
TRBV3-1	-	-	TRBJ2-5	TGTGCCAGCAGCCAAGTCCGAGAGACCCAGTACTTC	CASSQVRETQYF
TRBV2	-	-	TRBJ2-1	TGTGCCAGCAGTGACCACAGGGCCGGATTCGATGAGCAGTTCTTC	CASSDHRAGFDEQFF
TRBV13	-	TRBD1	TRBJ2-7	TGTGCCAGCAGCGACGGACAGGGGGCCGAGCAGTACTTC	CASSDGQGAEQYF
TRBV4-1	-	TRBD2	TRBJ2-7	TGCGCCAGCAGCCAAGGTTGGGCTAGCGGGTCGAGCTCCTACGAGCAGTACTTC	CASSQGWASGSSSYEQYF
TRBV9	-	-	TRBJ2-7	TGTGCCAGCAGCCCCGGGGCGGCCCCCTACGAGCAGTACTTC	CASSPGAAPYEQYF
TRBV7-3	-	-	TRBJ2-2	TGTGCCAGCAGCCGAGGGGGATCCGGGGAGCTGTTTTTT	CASSRGGSGELFF
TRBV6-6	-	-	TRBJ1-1	TGTGCCAGCAACCAATCGCCGGGGTTGAACACTGAAGCTTTCTTT	CASNQSPGLNTEAFF
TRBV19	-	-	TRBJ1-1	TGTGCCAGTGAAGACCCGAACACTGAAGCTTTCTTT	CASEDPNTEAFF
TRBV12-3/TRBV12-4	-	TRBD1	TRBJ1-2	TGTGCCAGCAGCTCACCCCCCGGGACAGGGGGCCTTGGCTATGGCTACACCTTC	CASSSPPGTGGLGYGYTF
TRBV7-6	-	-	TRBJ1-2	TGTGCCAGCAGCCCTGGCACATATGGCTACACCTTC	CASSPGTYGYTF
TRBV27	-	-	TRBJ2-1	TGTGCCAGCAGTCATGGGCAGTATTACAATGAGCAGTTCTTC	CASSHGQYYNEQFF
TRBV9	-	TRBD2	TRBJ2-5	TGTGCCAGCAGCGCGCGACTAGCGGGGGATCGAGAGACCCAGTACTTC	CASSARLAGDRETQYF
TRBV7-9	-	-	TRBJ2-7	TGTGCCAGCAGTCATGGACTTGGCGAGCAGTACTTC	CASSHGLGEQYF
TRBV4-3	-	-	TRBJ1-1	TGCGCCAGCAGCCAAGAACACGGGACAGAAGCTTTCTTT	CASSQEHGTEAFF
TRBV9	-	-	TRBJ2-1	TGTGCCAGCAGCCCGGATCCCGCCGAGCAGTTCTTC	CASSPDPAEQFF
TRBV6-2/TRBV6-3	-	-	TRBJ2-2	TGTGCCAGCAGTTCAAGGACTACCGGGGAGCTGTTTTTT	CASSSRTTGELFF
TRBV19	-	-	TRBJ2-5	TGTGCCAGTAGCCCGGACATAGAAGAGACCCAGTACTTC	CASSPDIEETQYF
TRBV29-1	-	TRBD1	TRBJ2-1	TGCAGCGTGGGGACAGGGGATGACGGTGAGCAGTTCTTC	CSVGTGDDGEQFF
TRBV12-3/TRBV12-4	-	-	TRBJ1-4	TGTGCCACCGGGTTTGTAGACAGCTCTAATGAAAAACTGTTTTTT	CATGFVDSSNEKLFF